The clone carrying this T cell receptor beta chain was recorded a few times. Its antigen is not identified. The data were taken from a study of T cell repertoires in cytomegalovirus infection. The CDR3 is 15 residues long. CDR1 is ENHRY, CDR2 SYGVKD, per germline. Trimming removed 3 bases at V and 1 base at J, with 12 bases between. Study observations and caveats: Accumulated public TCR beta family frequency recognized individuals carrying CMV together with the relevant HLA. Dominating the ex vivo response were HLA-C-restricted CMV-specific TCR beta clonotypes.

TCRdb reprocessed the reads via MiXCR and lists one record per CDR3 protein. Of roughly 920,000 distinct CDR3 sequences in the sample, less than 40% were seen once. The chain employs TRBV10-3 and TRBJ1-2; D might be TRBD1 (5 bases). This receptor was obtained from a human donor in good health (CMV status not recorded). Some clones in this sample may be carry-over from other donors' samples. The specimen comprised cultured CD8+ T cells from PBMCs, sampled from culture after CMV antigen stimulation. The DNA of the CDR3 is TGTGCCATCAGTGATGAGACAGCTGATAACTATGGCTACACCTTC. This translates into CAISDETADNYGYTF.